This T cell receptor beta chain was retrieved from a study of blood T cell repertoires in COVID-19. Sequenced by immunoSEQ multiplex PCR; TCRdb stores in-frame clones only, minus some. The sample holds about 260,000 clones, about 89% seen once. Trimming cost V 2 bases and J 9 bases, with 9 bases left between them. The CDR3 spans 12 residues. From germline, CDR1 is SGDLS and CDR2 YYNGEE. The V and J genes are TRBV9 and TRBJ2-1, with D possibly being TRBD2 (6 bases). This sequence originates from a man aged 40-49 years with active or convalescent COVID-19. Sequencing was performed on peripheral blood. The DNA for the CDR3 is TGTGCCAGCAGCGTGGGGGGACCTGAGCAGTTCTTC. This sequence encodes CASSVGGPEQFF.